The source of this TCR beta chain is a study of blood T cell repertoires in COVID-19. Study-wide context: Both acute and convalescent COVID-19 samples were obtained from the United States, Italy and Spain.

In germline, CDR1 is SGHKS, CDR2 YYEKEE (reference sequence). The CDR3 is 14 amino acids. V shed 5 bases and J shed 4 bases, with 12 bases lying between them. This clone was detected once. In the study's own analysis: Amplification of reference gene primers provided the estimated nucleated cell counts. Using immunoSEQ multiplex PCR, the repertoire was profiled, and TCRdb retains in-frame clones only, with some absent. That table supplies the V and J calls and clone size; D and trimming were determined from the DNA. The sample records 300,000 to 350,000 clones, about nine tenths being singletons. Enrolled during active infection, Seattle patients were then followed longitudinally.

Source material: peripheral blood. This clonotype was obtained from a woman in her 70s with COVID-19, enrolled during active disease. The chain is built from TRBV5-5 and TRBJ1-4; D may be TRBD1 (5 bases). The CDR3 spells CASSFTGFNEKLFF. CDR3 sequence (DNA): TGTGCCAGCAGTTTTACAGGCTTTAATGAAAAACTGTTTTTT.